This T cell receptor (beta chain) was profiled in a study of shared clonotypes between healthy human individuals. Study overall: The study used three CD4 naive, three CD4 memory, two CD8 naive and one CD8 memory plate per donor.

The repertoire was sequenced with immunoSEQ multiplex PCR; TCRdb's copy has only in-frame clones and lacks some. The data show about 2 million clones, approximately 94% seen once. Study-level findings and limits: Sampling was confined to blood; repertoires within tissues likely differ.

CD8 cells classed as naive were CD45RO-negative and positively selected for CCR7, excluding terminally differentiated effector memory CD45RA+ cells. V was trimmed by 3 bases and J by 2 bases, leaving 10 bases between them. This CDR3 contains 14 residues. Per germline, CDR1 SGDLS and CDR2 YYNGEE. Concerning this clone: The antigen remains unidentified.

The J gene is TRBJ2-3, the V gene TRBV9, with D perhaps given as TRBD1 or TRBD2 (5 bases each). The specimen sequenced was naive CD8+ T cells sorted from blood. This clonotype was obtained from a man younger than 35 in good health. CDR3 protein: CASSDRDLTDTQYF. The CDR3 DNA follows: TGTGCCAGCAGCGACCGGGACCTCACAGATACGCAGTATTTT.